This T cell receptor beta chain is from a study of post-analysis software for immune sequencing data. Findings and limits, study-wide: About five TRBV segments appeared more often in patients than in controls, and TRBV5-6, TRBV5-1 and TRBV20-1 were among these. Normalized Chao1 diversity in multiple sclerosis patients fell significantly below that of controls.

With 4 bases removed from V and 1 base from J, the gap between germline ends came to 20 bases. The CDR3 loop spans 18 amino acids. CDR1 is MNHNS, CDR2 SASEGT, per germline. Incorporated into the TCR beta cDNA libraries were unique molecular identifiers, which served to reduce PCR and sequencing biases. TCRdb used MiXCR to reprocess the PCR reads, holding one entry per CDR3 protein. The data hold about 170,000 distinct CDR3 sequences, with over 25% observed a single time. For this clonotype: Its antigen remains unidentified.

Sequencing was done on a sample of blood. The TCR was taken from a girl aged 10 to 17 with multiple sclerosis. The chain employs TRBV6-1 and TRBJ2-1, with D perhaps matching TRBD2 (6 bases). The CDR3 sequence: CASSGRIGGALSYNEQFF. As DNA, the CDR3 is TGTGCCAGCAGTGGGAGGATAGGCGGGGCTCTATCCTACAATGAGCAGTTCTTC.